A single sample gave rise to the 29 T cell receptor beta chains below, sequenced in a study of shared clonotypes between healthy human individuals. Repertoires were generated with immunoSEQ multiplex PCR, while TCRdb's copy carries only in-frame clones and drops some. Of 550,000 to 850,000 clones in the sample, 55% to 75% were seen once. The sequenced sample consisted of memory CD4+ T cells sorted from blood. Subset given: CD45RA-negative fraction. The receptors originated from a woman in her 30s in good health.

J is TRBJ2-7 and V is TRBV27; 11 bases align to TRBD2. The CDR3 is 16 amino acids. The trim removed 5 bases at V and 7 bases at J, leaving 13 bases unmatched. Germline loops: CDR1 MNHEY, CDR2 SMNVEV (reference sequence). The CDR3 nucleotides read TGTGCCAGCAGTCCCCTCAGAACTAGCGGGAGTTGGGAGCAGTACTTC. It translates to CASSPLRTSGSWEQYF.

In regard to this clone: Only one base separates this from a far larger clonotype, so it likely reflects a read error. The chain links TRBV10-2 to TRBJ2-3; D remains unclear. The V end lost 3 bases, the J end lost 2 bases, and 0 bases lay between the germline ends. The germline CDR1 and CDR2 sequences are WSHSY and SAAADI. This CDR3 has 11 residues. The CDR3 spells CASSDTDTQYF. Here the CDR3 DNA reads TGCGCCAGCAGTGACACAGATACGCAGTATTTT.

V is TRBV4-1 and J is TRBJ2-3; D possibly matches TRBD1 or TRBD2 (5 bases each). The V end was cut by 2 bases, the J end by 2 bases, with 17 bases between. Germline CDR1 is MGHRA and CDR2 is YSYEKL. This CDR3 region has 17 residues. This chain's CDR3 is CASSQSLAPGTTDTQYF. The CDR3 nucleotides read TGCGCCAGCAGCCAATCCTTGGCACCCGGGACCACAGATACGCAGTATTTT.

The chain recombines TRBV7-9 with TRBJ1-1; 7 bases match TRBD1. CDR3 length: 14 residues. Germline V CDR1 and CDR2: SEHNR, FQNEAQ (reference sequence). The ends lost 7 bases at V and 1 base at J; junction bases unmatched: 6. The CDR3, as DNA: TGTGCCAGCACCCGGACAGGCTCGAACACTGAAGCTTTCTTT. Translated: CASTRTGSNTEAFF.

This chain joins TRBV5-1 and TRBJ1-4, with unresolved D. CDR1 is SGHRS and CDR2 is YFSETQ in the germline V gene. Trimming cost V 4 bases and J 5 bases, with 9 bases left between them. This CDR3 is built from 13 residues. The CDR3 DNA follows: TGCGCCAGCAGCCCCGACCGGAATGAAAAACTGTTTTTT. Its translation is CASSPDRNEKLFF.

The V gene is TRBV2, the J gene TRBJ2-7; 12 bases align to TRBD1. The CDR3 is made up of 13 amino acids. J lost 8 bases, V lost 9 bases, and 8 bases had no gene match. Germline V gene data show CDR1 as SNHLY and CDR2 as FYNNEI. The CDR3 protein is CASNRDRGPKQYF. The CDR3 DNA is TGTGCCAGTAACCGGGACAGGGGGCCTAAGCAGTACTTC.

This clone has only one observation. A much more abundant neighbour one base away suggests this may be a read error. Other DNA sequences in this specimen translate into the identical CDR3. The V and J genes are TRBV4-1 and TRBJ2-5; TRBD2 matches at 9 bases. The germline V gene encodes CDR1 MGHRA and CDR2 YSYEKL. V shed 0 bases, J shed 4 bases, and the junction held 6 bases outside the gene matches. The CDR3 runs 16 residues. The CDR3: CASSQEGDSGRETQYF. As DNA, the CDR3 is TGCGCCAGCAGCCAAGAGGGGGATAGCGGGAGAGAGACCCAGTACTTC.

The chain uses TRBV7-9 and TRBJ2-5; 8 positions agree with TRBD1. V shed 0 bases and J 4 bases; nucleotides not matched to a gene: 7. CDR3 size: 16 residues. Germline loops: CDR1 SEHNR, CDR2 FQNEAQ (reference sequence). CDR3 DNA: TGTGCCAGCAGCTTAGCGGGCAGGGGGCCGGGAGAGACCCAGTACTTC. Translation: CASSLAGRGPGETQYF.

The chain couples TRBV9 to TRBJ2-3, with 12 nucleotides matching TRBD2. Germline V lookup: CDR1 SGDLS, CDR2 YYNGEE. The CDR3 contains 18 residues. V was pared by 4 bases and J by 2 bases, with 11 bases of the junction left unmatched. The CDR3 region is CASSLGLAGSSFTDTQYF. The CDR3, as DNA: TGTGCCAGCAGCCTAGGACTAGCGGGATCGAGTTTCACAGATACGCAGTATTTT. Drawing the rest from reference TRBV9 and TRBJ2-3, the complete variable domain is DSGVTQTPKHLITATGQRVTLRCSPRSGDLSVYWYQQSLDQGLQFLIQYYNGEERAKGNILERFSAQQFPDLHSELNLSSLELGDSALYFCASSLGLAGSSFTDTQYFGPGTRLTVL.

This clone has more than one count but fewer than ten. The CDR3 DNA reads as TGTGCCAGTAGTATAGAAGGGCTCGTTCACGAAAAACTGTTTTTT. Its translation: CASSIEGLVHEKLFF. The chain couples TRBV19 to TRBJ1-4; D remains unclear. The CDR3 runs to 15 residues. V was shortened by 0 bases and J by 8 bases, with 13 bases between the two germline ends. Per the germline V gene, CDR1 is LNHDA and CDR2 is SQIVND (reference sequence).

The genes are TRBV5-1 and TRBJ2-7; D is ambiguous. CDR1 is SGHRS, CDR2 YFSETQ, per germline. The CDR3 spans 14 residues. Trimming stripped 4 bases from V and 2 bases from J, with 13 bases between. The CDR3, as DNA: TGCGCCAGCAGCCCTGGTAGTACTACCTACGAGCAGTACTTC. Its translation: CASSPGSTTYEQYF.

J is TRBJ2-5 and V is TRBV7-9; no clear D gene. The germline gives CDR1 SEHNR, CDR2 FQNEAQ (reference sequence). The CDR3 runs 14 residues. Trimming took 1 base from V and 2 from J, leaving 8 bases between them. CDR3 nucleotide sequence: TGTGCCAGCAGCTTAGGTGGGGTACAAGAGACCCAGTACTTC. Its protein is CASSLGGVQETQYF.

The rearrangement uses TRBV7-3 and TRBJ2-1; 12 bases agree with TRBD2. The CDR3 is 14 residues long. Germline V lookup: CDR1 SGHTA, CDR2 FQGTGA. V shed 6 bases and J 5 bases; nucleotides not matched to a gene: 2. CDR3 amino acids: CASRTSGSHNEQFF. Written as DNA, the CDR3 is TGTGCCAGCAGGACTAGCGGGAGCCACAATGAGCAGTTCTTC.

This chain uses TRBV5-1 with TRBJ2-1, with 8 positions matching TRBD1. Trimming cost V 0 bases and J 8 bases; bases outside gene matches: 7. The CDR3 consists of 15 residues. Germline CDR1 and CDR2: SGHRS and YFSETQ. The CDR3 nucleotides read TGCGCCAGCAGCTTGGTGGGTGGACAGGGCTATGAGCAGTTCTTC. Encoded protein: CASSLVGGQGYEQFF.

The chain is built from TRBV2 and TRBJ1-5; 8 positions agree with TRBD1. Germline V gene lookup returns CDR1 SNHLY and CDR2 FYNNEI. V shed 6 bases, J shed 0 bases, and the junction held 7 bases outside the gene matches. The CDR3 has 16 amino acids. For the CDR3, the DNA is TGTGCCAGCAGACAGGGGGGAGGGGGTAGCAATCAGCCCCAGCATTTT. Protein product: CASRQGGGGSNQPQHF. The full variable domain, its missing parts supplied by reference TRBV2 and TRBJ1-5, is EPEVTQTPSHQVTQMGQEVILRCVPISNHLYFYWYRQILGQKVEFLVSFYNNEISEKSEIFDDQFSVERPDGSNFTLKIRSTKLEDSAMYFCASRQGGGGSNQPQHFGDGTRLSIL.

V is TRBV5-4 and J is TRBJ1-1, with TRBD1 as a possible D gene (5 bases). Germline CDR1 reads SGHNT; CDR2 reads YYREEE (reference sequence). The V gene lost 2 bases and the J gene lost 8 bases, with 13 bases spanning the gap. This CDR3 is 13 amino acids long. CDR3 nucleotides: TGTGCCAGCAGCTTAGGGGAATCTACCGAAGCTTTCTTT. It encodes CASSLGESTEAFF. The whole variable domain, remainder taken from reference TRBV5-4 and TRBJ1-1, is ETGVTQSPTHLIKTRGQQVTLRCSSQSGHNTVSWYQQALGQGPQFIFQYYREEENGRGNFPPRFSGLQFPNYSSELNVNALELDDSALYLCASSLGESTEAFFGQGTRLTVV.

The count of this clone is one. The chain couples TRBV18 to TRBJ2-7; D is uncertain. The ends were cut back, 0 bases at V and 2 bases at J, with 8 bases in the middle. Germline CDR1 reads KGHSH; CDR2 reads LQKENI. The CDR3 has 14 residues. The CDR3 spells CASSPPGPTYEQYF. CDR3 sequence (DNA): TGTGCCAGCTCACCACCAGGTCCAACCTACGAGCAGTACTTC.

This clone was detected only once. The V gene is TRBV28, the J gene TRBJ2-3; TRBD1 aligns across 7 bases. Germline V gene lookup returns CDR1 MDHEN and CDR2 SYDVKM. The length of the CDR3 is 15 residues. V shed 6 bases, J shed 2 bases, and the junction held 8 bases outside the gene matches. CDR3 bases: TGTGCCAGCAGCACAGGGACAGATCCCACAGATACGCAGTATTTT. Translating it yields CASSTGTDPTDTQYF. Variable domain in full (rest from reference TRBV28 and TRBJ2-3): DVKVTQSSRYLVKRTGEKVFLECVQDMDHENMFWYRQDPGLGLRLIYFSYDVKMKEKGDIPEGYSVSREKKERFSLILESASTNQTSMYLCASSTGTDPTDTQYFGPGTRLTVL.

Only a few counts were recorded for this clone. The rearrangement joins TRBV27 to TRBJ2-1; 10 bases are a match to TRBD2. Per germline, CDR1 MNHEY and CDR2 SMNVEV (reference sequence). V was pared by 3 bases and J by 8 bases, with 4 bases of the junction left unmatched. This CDR3 contains 14 residues. As DNA, the CDR3 is TGTGCCAGCAGTTTTGCGCTAGCGGGAGATGAGCAGTTCTTC. This sequence encodes CASSFALAGDEQFF.

This clone was seen ten or more times. The chain employs TRBV11-2 and TRBJ2-1; D may be TRBD2 (6 bases). V was clipped by 1 base and J by 3 bases, with 16 bases between them. Germline V gene lookup returns CDR1 SGHAT and CDR2 FQNNGV. The CDR3 extends over 17 amino acids. CDR3 sequence: CASSLAPGTRNYNEQFF. In nucleotides, the CDR3 is TGTGCCAGCAGCTTAGCGCCCGGGACTCGAAACTACAATGAGCAGTTCTTC.

This clone was counted between two and nine times. This chain links TRBV19 with TRBJ1-5; 8 bases are shared with TRBD1. V trimming: 6 bases; J trimming: 4 bases; junction bases outside the gene matches: 5. Germline V gene sequence: CDR1 LNHDA, CDR2 SQIVND (reference sequence). The CDR3 is 14 amino acids. CDR3 residues: CASSPGQVNQPQHF. The DNA for the CDR3 is TGTGCCAGTAGCCCGGGACAGGTAAATCAGCCCCAGCATTTT.

J is TRBJ2-1 and V is TRBV6-1, with a tentative D call TRBD2 (6 bases). The CDR3 is made up of 15 amino acids. The germline V gene encodes CDR1 MNHNS and CDR2 SASEGT. V was pared by 7 bases and J by 3 bases, with 16 bases between. CDR3 residues: CASTPHAGGYNEQFF. The CDR3 bases are TGTGCCAGCACCCCGCACGCCGGGGGCTACAATGAGCAGTTCTTC.

The chain is built from TRBV7-2 and TRBJ1-1; D remains ambiguous. CDR1 is SGHTA and CDR2 is FQGNSA in the germline V gene. CDR3 length: 12 amino acids. V lost 5 bases, J lost 6 bases, and 10 bases lay in between. This CDR3 reads CASSIYRSEAFF. CDR3 coding DNA: TGTGCCAGCAGCATTTACAGATCTGAAGCTTTCTTT.

This chain connects TRBV30 to TRBJ2-1, with 10 bases lining up with TRBD2. This CDR3 has 15 residues. The V gene's germline CDR1 is GTSNPN and CDR2 SVGIG (reference sequence). The ends lost 7 bases at V and 10 bases at J; junction bases unmatched: 16. The DNA for the CDR3 is TGTGCCTTAGACCCTAGCGGGAGTTTAGTTGAAGAGCAGTTCTTC. This translates into CALDPSGSLVEEQFF.

About this clone itself: This may stem from a read error, because a much larger clone lies one nucleotide away. Other DNA sequences of this sample code for an identical CDR3. The V and J genes are TRBV18 and TRBJ2-7; maybe TRBD1 (5 bases). This CDR3 has 12 residues. The germline gives CDR1 KGHSH, CDR2 LQKENI. V gave up 2 bases and J gave up 3 bases, with 5 bases separating them. CDR3 nucleotide sequence: TGTGCCAGCTCACCAGACAGCTACGAGCAGTACTTC. This gives the protein CASSPDSYEQYF.

This clone was seen just once. V usage is TRBV28 and J usage is TRBJ1-2; D may be TRBD1 (5 bases). Trimming took off 7 bases at V and 4 bases at J, with 16 bases between the two ends. This CDR3 has 14 residues. Looked up from germline, CDR1 is MDHEN and CDR2 is SYDVKM. The CDR3 DNA reads TGTGCCAGCATAAAAACCCAGGGTGTCTATGGCTACACCTTC. Translating it yields CASIKTQGVYGYTF.

The rearrangement uses TRBV7-2 and TRBJ2-1, with D possibly matching TRBD2 (6 bases). Per the germline V gene, CDR1 is SGHTA and CDR2 is FQGNSA. V was pared by 2 bases and J by 2 bases, with 13 bases between. The CDR3 covers 16 residues. Here the CDR3 reads CASSLLIAAAYNEQFF. CDR3 in DNA: TGTGCCAGCAGCTTACTGATAGCGGCTGCCTACAATGAGCAGTTCTTC.

The chain employs TRBV27 and TRBJ2-3; D is possibly TRBD2 (5 bases). Germline V gene data show CDR1 as MNHEY and CDR2 as SMNVEV (reference sequence). CDR3 length: 17 amino acids. Trimming took 0 bases from V and 0 from J, leaving 13 bases between them. The CDR3 DNA sequence: TGTGCCAGCAGTTTATCCTATGACGGGAAGAGCACAGATACGCAGTATTTT. Its protein is CASSLSYDGKSTDTQYF.

The chain combines TRBV7-2 with TRBJ2-5; 7 nucleotides align to TRBD1. The V segment lost 5 bases and the J segment 4 bases; nucleotides outside the gene matches: 7. Germline V lookup: CDR1 SGHTA, CDR2 FQGNSA. The CDR3 totals 14 residues. CDR3: CASSPPGQRETQYF. The CDR3 nucleotides are TGTGCCAGCAGCCCCCCGGGACAGCGAGAGACCCAGTACTTC.